This TCR beta chain was recovered during a study of blood T cell repertoires in COVID-19. Authors' data handling: The assay estimated nucleated cells by amplifying reference gene primers. TCRdb's table, derived via immunoSEQ multiplex PCR, lists solely in-frame clones and lacks some. D and trimming come from the DNA, and the V and J calls and clone size come from that table. The sample has some 330,000 clones, roughly four fifths seen once; the top ten hold over 4.5%. The V end lost 6 bases, the J end lost 5 bases, and 14 bases lay between the germline ends. The CDR3 is 14 residues long. Looked up from germline, CDR1 is SNHLY and CDR2 is FYNNEI. The cohort comprised adults aged about 18 to 100 years residing in under 25 US areas. Cohort assignment relied on participant-reported clinical history.

The chain employs TRBV2 and TRBJ1-5; D is possibly TRBD1 (5 bases). Sequenced sample: PBMCs or T cells enriched from blood (not recorded which). This sequence was found in a woman between 50 and 59 years old who had recovered from COVID-19. The CDR3 reads CASRGLTVDQPQHF. The CDR3, as DNA: TGTGCCAGCAGGGGACTTACTGTTGATCAGCCCCAGCATTTT.